These 25 T cell receptor beta chains originate from one sample sequenced in a study of T cell changes during pregnancy in multiple sclerosis. TCRdb's copy holds only in-frame clones and misses some; the assay was immunoSEQ multiplex PCR. The sample records tens of thousands of clones, 75% to 95% being singletons. The sequences come from peripheral blood, collected before pregnancy. The source is a female donor with multiple sclerosis, enrolled in a pregnancy study.

J is TRBJ2-7 and V is TRBV5-1, with a possible D match to TRBD1 (5 bases). CDR1 SGHRS and CDR2 YFSETQ come from the germline V gene. The CDR3 spans 15 residues. Deletions cut 5 bases from V and 3 bases from J, with 18 bases between. Written as DNA, the CDR3 is TGCGCCAGCAGGCGCGACAGTGGTCTTTACTACGAGCAGTACTTC. Translated, it gives CASRRDSGLYYEQYF. Supplemented by reference TRBV5-1 and TRBJ2-7, the full variable domain reads KAGVTQTPRYLIKTRGQQVTLSCSPISGHRSVSWYQQTPGQGLQFLFEYFSETQRNKGNFPGRFSGRQFSNSRSEMNVSTLELGDSALYLCASRRDSGLYYEQYFGPGTRLTVT.

The rearrangement joins TRBV27 to TRBJ2-7; 10 positions match TRBD1. The CDR3 contains 15 residues. From germline, CDR1 is MNHEY and CDR2 SMNVEV (reference sequence). V shed 4 bases, J shed 4 bases, and the junction held 7 bases outside the gene matches. The CDR3 loop reads CASSSDRGRAYEQYF. In DNA form, the CDR3 reads TGTGCCAGCAGTTCCGACAGGGGGCGAGCATACGAGCAGTACTTC.

The V gene is TRBV18, the J gene TRBJ1-2; 10 nucleotides match TRBD1. This CDR3 contains 17 residues. Losses at the gene ends were 3 bases for V and 6 bases for J; bases not matched to a gene: 13. The germline gives CDR1 KGHSH, CDR2 LQKENI. This CDR3 reads CASSPRDRGSNENGYTF. The CDR3, as DNA: TGTGCCAGCTCACCCAGGGACAGGGGAAGTAACGAAAATGGCTACACCTTC.

The V and J genes are TRBV7-6 and TRBJ1-1; weak D call: TRBD1 (5 bases). Germline-derived CDR1 and CDR2 are SGHVS and FNYEAQ. The CDR3 consists of 14 residues. V lost 5 bases and J lost 4, with 14 bases in between. DNA for the CDR3: TGTGCCAGCAGCGCGGGACTCTCGGGCACTGAAGCTTTCTTT. This translates into CASSAGLSGTEAFF.

The J gene is TRBJ2-7, the V gene TRBV7-8; 15 nucleotides match TRBD2. CDR1 and CDR2 from the germline V gene are SGHVS and FQNEAQ. V dropped 0 bases and J dropped 0; count of bases not matched to a gene: 6. The CDR3 totals 19 residues. This chain's CDR3 is CASSLAGLAGGRSSYEQYF. The CDR3 nucleotides are TGTGCCAGCAGCTTAGCGGGACTAGCGGGGGGACGGAGCTCCTACGAGCAGTACTTC.

The chain links TRBV9 to TRBJ2-1, with 8 bases that match TRBD2. Germline V gene data show CDR1 as SGDLS and CDR2 as YYNGEE. The CDR3 contains 15 residues. V dropped 4 bases and J dropped 2; count of bases not matched to a gene: 5. The CDR3 region has the DNA TGTGCCAGCAGCACCCGGGAGGGGGCCTACAATGAGCAGTTCTTC. It translates to CASSTREGAYNEQFF.

The chain recombines TRBV7-9 with TRBJ1-2, with 9 bases aligning to TRBD1. CDR1 is SEHNR, CDR2 FQNEAQ, per germline (reference sequence). This CDR3 spans 15 amino acids. With V trimmed by 5 bases and J by 2 bases, 6 bases remained unmatched. CDR3 residues: CASSEAGTGNYGYTF. The CDR3 bases are TGTGCCAGCAGCGAGGCCGGGACAGGGAACTATGGCTACACCTTC.

The CDR3 sequence is CASSYPTGTGANVLTF. The CDR3 DNA sequence: TGTGCCAGCAGTTACCCAACAGGGACTGGGGCCAACGTCCTGACTTTC. The chain links TRBV6-6 to TRBJ2-6; D is perhaps TRBD1 (6 bases). Trimming cost V 2 bases and J 2 bases, with 10 bases left between them. Looked up from germline, CDR1 is MNHNY and CDR2 is SVGAGI (reference sequence). The CDR3 spans 16 residues.

V gene TRBV19 combines with J gene TRBJ1-1; 8 nucleotides line up with TRBD1. The germline V gene has CDR1 LNHDA and CDR2 SQIVND (reference sequence). This CDR3 has 15 amino acids. The J segment lost 2 bases and the V segment lost 0 bases, leaving 2 bases of the junction unmatched. The CDR3 nucleotides read TGTGCCAGTAGTATAGACGGGACAGGAAACACTGAAGCTTTCTTT. This gives the protein CASSIDGTGNTEAFF.

The chain has TRBV15 and TRBJ1-2, with a tentative D call TRBD1 (6 bases). The CDR3 totals 14 residues. V lost 4 bases and J lost 6, with 15 bases in between. Germline values: CDR1 LNHNV, CDR2 YYDKDF (reference sequence). CDR3 amino acids: CATSTRQTGHGYTF. CDR3 coding DNA: TGTGCCACCAGCACACGCCAGACAGGACATGGCTACACCTTC.

The gene calls are TRBV7-6 and TRBJ2-1; D is unresolved. Germline V lookup: CDR1 SGHVS, CDR2 FNYEAQ. V was trimmed by 5 bases and J by 6 bases, leaving 14 bases between them. The length of the CDR3 is 14 residues. For the CDR3, the DNA is TGTGCCAGCAGCGGGCTGGTGAACGCCAATGAGCAGTTCTTC. It yields the protein CASSGLVNANEQFF.

This sequence joins TRBV5-1 and TRBJ1-6; 7 bases are a match to TRBD1. Germline V gives CDR1 SGHRS, CDR2 YFSETQ. CDR3 length: 15 residues. V lost 5 bases and J lost 9; bases outside the gene matches: 11. CDR3 amino acids: CASRSGQESGSPLHF. CDR3 nucleotide sequence: TGCGCCAGCAGGAGCGGACAGGAATCCGGTTCACCCCTCCACTTT.

V and J are TRBV29-1 and TRBJ2-5, with D maybe TRBD2 (6 bases). V gave up 3 bases and J gave up 5 bases, with 7 bases separating them. The CDR3 consists of 11 residues. Germline loops: CDR1 SQVTM, CDR2 ANQGSEA. CDR3 DNA: TGCAGCGTTGATGGGGGGGAGACCCAGTACTTC. This translates into CSVDGGETQYF.

This chain uses TRBV5-4 with TRBJ2-1; D might be TRBD2 (6 bases). Trimming pared 4 bases from V and 9 bases from J, leaving 23 bases between. The CDR3 loop spans 16 amino acids. Germline-derived CDR1 and CDR2 are SGHNT and YYREEE (reference sequence). CDR3: CASSLVPLPGLREQFF. CDR3 bases: TGTGCCAGCAGCCTCGTCCCTTTACCGGGACTGCGTGAGCAGTTCTTC.

J is TRBJ1-2 and V is TRBV5-4; perhaps TRBD1 as D (5 bases). The germline CDR1 and CDR2 sequences are SGHNT and YYREEE (reference sequence). V lost 4 bases to trimming and J lost 3 bases, with 13 bases between them. The CDR3 runs to 14 residues. The CDR3 region is CASSLNQGYYGYTF. In DNA form, the CDR3 reads TGTGCCAGCAGCCTAAACCAGGGCTACTATGGCTACACCTTC.

The J gene is TRBJ1-5, the V gene TRBV9; TRBD1 is a possible D gene (6 bases). Trimming removed 3 bases at V and 0 bases at J, with 13 bases between. This CDR3 comprises 16 residues. CDR1 and CDR2 from the germline V gene are SGDLS and YYNGEE. The CDR3 reads CASSAGTRDSNQPQHF. In DNA, the CDR3 is TGTGCCAGCAGCGCCGGGACACGCGATAGCAATCAGCCCCAGCATTTT.

This chain links TRBV2 with TRBJ1-5, with D perhaps TRBD1 (5 bases). With 5 bases removed from V and 3 bases from J, the gap between germline ends came to 11 bases. The CDR3 is 14 amino acids. CDR1 is SNHLY and CDR2 is FYNNEI in the germline V gene. CDR3 protein: CASSFTGPNQPQHF. CDR3 coding DNA: TGTGCCAGCAGTTTTACAGGTCCCAATCAGCCCCAGCATTTT.

A few counts support this clone. J is TRBJ1-5 and V is TRBV6-1; no clear D gene. This CDR3 spans 9 amino acids. Germline V gene sequence: CDR1 MNHNS, CDR2 SASEGT. The CDR3 nucleotides are TGTGTACACAATCAGCCCCAGCATTTT. This encodes CVHNQPQHF.

The chain carries TRBV28 and TRBJ2-2; the D gene is possibly TRBD2 (5 bases). This CDR3 region has 16 residues. Germline CDR1 and CDR2: MDHEN and SYDVKM. Trimming took off 2 bases at V and 0 bases at J, with 10 bases between the two ends. CDR3 DNA: TGTGCCAGCAGTTTAAGCGGAAAGGCGAACACCGGGGAGCTGTTTTTT. Protein: CASSLSGKANTGELFF.

This chain uses TRBV6-6 with TRBJ1-1; no clear D. Deletions cut 8 bases from V and 2 bases from J, with 12 bases between. In germline, CDR1 is MNHNY, CDR2 SVGAGI (reference sequence). The length of the CDR3 is 13 residues. The CDR3 DNA is TGTGCCAGCCAAATGAAAACAAACACTGAAGCTTTCTTT. Translating it yields CASQMKTNTEAFF.

This chain joins TRBV18 and TRBJ2-7; 7 bases are a match to TRBD1. Germline V gene sequence: CDR1 KGHSH, CDR2 LQKENI. CDR3 length: 13 amino acids. The trim removed 3 bases at V and 2 bases at J, leaving 1 base unmatched. CDR3 region: CASSPTGAYEQYF. CDR3 coding DNA: TGTGCCAGCTCACCCACAGGGGCCTACGAGCAGTACTTC. Drawing the rest from reference TRBV18 and TRBJ2-7, the complete variable domain is NAGVMQNPRHLVRRRGQEARLRCSPMKGHSHVYWYRQLPEEGLKFMVYLQKENIIDESGMPKERFSAEFPKEGPSILRIQQVVRGDSAAYFCASSPTGAYEQYFGPGTRLTVT.

The chain has TRBV6-1 and TRBJ1-1; no reliable D call. The CDR3 is made up of 10 amino acids. Trimming took 5 bases from V and 11 from J, leaving 9 bases between them. CDR1 is MNHNS and CDR2 is SASEGT in the germline V gene. CDR3 protein: CASSRTRAFF. The CDR3 bases are TGTGCCAGCAGTCGTACCCGGGCTTTCTTT.

V and J are TRBV5-1 and TRBJ1-1, with D possibly TRBD1 on 6 matching bases. This CDR3 spans 14 amino acids. The germline V gene encodes CDR1 SGHRS and CDR2 YFSETQ. V shed 0 bases and J shed 3 bases, with 9 bases lying between them. The CDR3 DNA is TGCGCCAGCAGCTTGGTGCAGGGGCACACTGAAGCTTTCTTT. It is translated as CASSLVQGHTEAFF.

The J gene is TRBJ1-1, the V gene TRBV4-3, with D perhaps matching TRBD1 (5 bases). Germline lookup yields CDR1 LGHNA and CDR2 YSLEER. The CDR3 is 16 residues long. Between the trimmed V and J ends, which lost 4 bases and 0 bases, there was a span of 15 bases. The CDR3 DNA follows: TGCGCCAGCAGCCCCACGGGGGGTAACATGAACACTGAAGCTTTCTTT. It translates to CASSPTGGNMNTEAFF.

This chain links TRBV2 with TRBJ2-1; D is undetermined. Trimming shortened V by 1 base and J by 5 bases, and 18 bases separated the two germline ends. Germline CDR1 and CDR2: SNHLY and FYNNEI. This CDR3 is 17 amino acids long. The CDR3 coding sequence is TGTGCCAGCAGTGAAGTGCTTGGGCCGGCGCAAGACAATGAGCAGTTCTTC. This sequence encodes CASSEVLGPAQDNEQFF. Looking up the rest from reference TRBV2 and TRBJ2-1 gives the full variable domain: EPEVTQTPSHQVTQMGQEVILRCVPISNHLYFYWYRQILGQKVEFLVSFYNNEISEKSEIFDDQFSVERPDGSNFTLKIRSTKLEDSAMYFCASSEVLGPAQDNEQFFGPGTRLTVL.